This T cell receptor (beta chain) is from a study of T cells in narcolepsy. Some clones are missing from TCRdb's copy, which holds only in-frame ones; the method was immunoSEQ multiplex PCR. The repertoire holds 25,000 or so clones, with around 78% as singletons. The ends were cut back, 5 bases at V and 6 bases at J, with 12 bases in the middle. Germline CDR1 reads MGHRA; CDR2 reads YSYEKL. CDR3 length: 13 residues. Findings of the study overall: Autoreactive clonotypes reportedly recurred in blood of same and different patients, not controls. HCRT-specific and TRIB2-specific autoreactive clonotypes appeared among same-patient CSF and blood CD4+ clonotypes. No autoreactive T cell clone sequences appeared in some memory CD4+ repertoires.

As regards this clone: The antigen is undetermined.

The sample was CD45RA- memory CD4+ T cells from PBMCs. The TCR was taken from a human donor with narcolepsy. The chain joins TRBV4-1 to TRBJ2-3; no clear D. CDR3 in DNA: TGCGCCAGCAGCTCCGTGGGCGTGGATACGCAGTATTTT. Translated, it gives CASSSVGVDTQYF.